This T cell receptor beta chain was documented in a study of T cell responses to AZD1222 COVID-19 vaccine. Background on the study: Pooled in the analysis were second doses at about 4 or about 12 weeks. Study results and limitations: Close to half of spike-specific TCRs reportedly recognize unmutated variant regions. No day 14 peak samples; only post-peak repertoires were characterized.

V dropped 0 bases and J dropped 7 bases, with 6 bases sitting between them. The CDR3 runs to 12 residues. From germline, CDR1 is KGHSH and CDR2 LQKENI. This table comes from immunoSEQ multiplex PCR, and its TCRdb copy is limited to in-frame clones, with some not included. This table has 95,000 to 150,000 clones, over 75% appearing once. Concerning this clone: Its antigen is as yet unknown.

The source was peripheral blood, collected on day 0 of AZD1222 vaccination. The origin of this receptor is an adult in good health. This chain joins TRBV18 and TRBJ2-5, with a possible D match to TRBD2 (6 bases). The CDR3, as DNA: TGTGCCAGCTCACCACCGGAGGGGACCCAGTACTTC. This gives the protein CASSPPEGTQYF.